Listed here are 30 T cell receptor beta chains from one sample, sequenced in a study of control samples from healthy donors and cancer patients. Only in-frame clones appear in the TCRdb table, and some are missing; sequencing was by immunoSEQ multiplex PCR. This sample yields about 110,000 clones, of which 90% are seen a single time; roughly 4.4% belongs to the top ten. The material sequenced was blood. These receptors originate from a human donor in good health. The donor label of this sample is uncertain.

The V gene is TRBV7-2, the J gene TRBJ1-5, with D uncertain. This CDR3 comprises 14 residues. V gave up 2 bases and J gave up 2 bases, with 7 bases separating them. Germline-derived CDR1 and CDR2 are SGHTA and FQGNSA. CDR3 nucleotide sequence: TGTGCCAGCAGCTTATTTGACGGCAATCAGCCCCAGCATTTT. Residues: CASSLFDGNQPQHF.

V gene TRBV6-5 combines with J gene TRBJ2-2; a possible D gene is TRBD2 (5 bases). Trimming pared 6 bases from V and 7 bases from J, leaving 15 bases between. Germline lookup yields CDR1 MNHEY and CDR2 SVGAGI. The CDR3 contains 14 residues. The DNA for the CDR3 is TGTGCCAGCAGCTTACGGACTGTCGGCGGGGAGCTGTTTTTT. Residues: CASSLRTVGGELFF.

The chain has TRBV11-2 and TRBJ1-1; no clear D gene. Trimming took 2 bases from V and 1 from J, leaving 5 bases between them. The CDR3 loop spans 13 amino acids. Germline loops: CDR1 SGHAT, CDR2 FQNNGV. Written as DNA, the CDR3 is TGTGCCAGCAGCTTAAGAGAGAACACTGAAGCTTTCTTT. Its translation is CASSLRENTEAFF.

This clone was picked up a small number of times. The chain joins TRBV5-6 to TRBJ2-7; D gene uncertain. Germline lookup yields CDR1 SGHDT and CDR2 YYEEEE. V lost 4 bases to trimming and J lost 11 bases, with 22 bases between them. This CDR3 contains 14 residues. The CDR3 reads CASSPPWSRSQEYF. The CDR3 DNA is TGTGCCAGCAGCCCACCATGGAGCCGAAGTCAGGAGTACTTC. The variable domain in full, completed from reference TRBV5-6 and TRBJ2-7, reads DAGVTQSPTHLIKTRGQQVTLRCSPKSGHDTVSWYQQALGQGPQFIFQYYEEEERQRGNFPDRFSGHQFPNYSSELNVNALLLGDSALYLCASSPPWSRSQEYFGPGTRLTVT.

The rearrangement links TRBV7-2 to TRBJ2-3, with D perhaps TRBD1 (5 bases). V lost 2 bases and J 4 bases, leaving 16 bases between the germline ends. The CDR3 totals 16 residues. Germline-derived CDR1 and CDR2 are SGHTA and FQGNSA. CDR3 nucleotide sequence: TGTGCCAGCAGCTTAAAGTTCCAGGGTCGGTCAGATACGCAGTATTTT. Translating it yields CASSLKFQGRSDTQYF.

The chain employs TRBV7-6 and TRBJ2-3; possible D gene TRBD1, 5 bases. Deletions cut 5 bases from V and 0 bases from J, with 15 bases between. There are 16 residues in the CDR3. From germline, CDR1 is SGHVS and CDR2 FNYEAQ. Here the CDR3 DNA reads TGTGCCAGCAGCATGATCAGGGATAGGAGCACAGATACGCAGTATTTT. Amino acids: CASSMIRDRSTDTQYF.

The chain combines TRBV7-6 with TRBJ2-3, with TRBD1 as a possible D gene (6 bases). CDR1 is SGHVS, CDR2 FNYEAQ, per germline. Trimming removed 2 bases from V and 5 bases from J, with 14 bases in between. CDR3 length: 15 residues. DNA of the CDR3: TGTGCCAGCAGCTTAACAACCAGGGGTTTAGATACGCAGTATTTT. Translation: CASSLTTRGLDTQYF.

The V call is TRBV9, the J call TRBJ2-2; a weak D match, TRBD2 (5 bases). The V gene lost 0 bases and the J gene lost 6 bases, with 15 bases spanning the gap. Germline CDR1 is SGDLS and CDR2 is YYNGEE. CDR3 length: 16 amino acids. The CDR3 protein is CASSVGMEAVAGELFF. DNA of the CDR3: TGTGCCAGCAGCGTAGGGATGGAGGCGGTGGCCGGGGAGCTGTTTTTT.

The rearrangement links TRBV4-2 to TRBJ2-3; D could derive from TRBD1 or TRBD2 (6 bases each). Germline CDR1 LGHNA, CDR2 YNFKEQ. The CDR3 consists of 17 residues. Trimming stripped 4 bases from V and 0 bases from J, with 17 bases between. The DNA of the CDR3 is TGTGCCAGCAGCCGTTCCCTTAGGGGGGCTAGCACAGATACGCAGTATTTT. It specifies CASSRSLRGASTDTQYF.

J is TRBJ2-1 and V is TRBV5-1; TRBD1 aligns across 11 bases. Losses at the gene ends were 4 bases for V and 2 bases for J; bases not matched to a gene: 5. The CDR3 consists of 16 residues. Germline lookup yields CDR1 SGHRS and CDR2 YFSETQ. CDR3 in DNA: TGCGCCAGCAGCCAAAGGACAGGGGGCACCTACAATGAGCAGTTCTTC. Protein: CASSQRTGGTYNEQFF.

V usage is TRBV7-9 and J usage is TRBJ2-1; D is unresolved. This CDR3 is 14 amino acids long. The germline V gene encodes CDR1 SEHNR and CDR2 FQNEAQ (reference sequence). V was trimmed by 4 bases and J by 3 bases, leaving 10 bases between them. The DNA of the CDR3 is TGTGCCAGCAGCTCGGGTAATGTCTACAATGAGCAGTTCTTC. Its protein is CASSSGNVYNEQFF. The whole variable domain, remainder taken from reference TRBV7-9 and TRBJ2-1, is DTGVSQNPRHKITKRGQNVTFRCDPISEHNRLYWYRQTLGQGPEFLTYFQNEAQLEKSRLLSDRFSAERPKGSFSTLEIQRTEQGDSAMYLCASSSGNVYNEQFFGPGTRLTVL.

The chain is built from TRBV27 and TRBJ1-1; possible D gene TRBD1, 6 bases. V lost 4 bases and J lost 1, with 7 bases in between. This CDR3 is 13 amino acids long. CDR1 is MNHEY and CDR2 is SMNVEV in the germline V gene (reference sequence). The CDR3 DNA reads TGTGCCAGCAGTTGGGGACAGAACACTGAAGCTTTCTTT. It encodes CASSWGQNTEAFF.

V is TRBV30 and J is TRBJ2-2; D uncertain. The CDR3 has 13 residues. Trimming cost V 4 bases and J 4 bases, with 10 bases left between them. Germline loops: CDR1 GTSNPN, CDR2 SVGIG (reference sequence). CDR3 sequence (DNA): TGTGCCTGGACACCCCTAGGCACCGGGGAGCTGTTTTTT. Protein: CAWTPLGTGELFF.

The chain joins TRBV6-5 to TRBJ1-1; TRBD1 aligns across 7 bases. Germline V gene lookup returns CDR1 MNHEY and CDR2 SVGAGI. This CDR3 region has 13 residues. The ends lost 6 bases at V and 4 bases at J; junction bases unmatched: 5. The CDR3, as DNA: TGTGCCAGCAGGGACAGGAGCTTCACTGAAGCTTTCTTT. It is translated as CASRDRSFTEAFF.

This clone was seen only a few times. The rearrangement joins TRBV6-6 to TRBJ2-3; D might be TRBD1 or TRBD2, each matching 5 bases. The V gene's germline CDR1 is MNHNY and CDR2 SVGAGI (reference sequence). Trimming took off 8 bases at V and 5 bases at J, with 23 bases between the two ends. This CDR3 contains 16 residues. The CDR3 region has the DNA TGTGCCAGCGAGAACCGGGACGCCCGGCATCAAGATACGCAGTATTTT. This codes for CASENRDARHQDTQYF.

The rearrangement links TRBV5-1 to TRBJ2-7; unclear D gene. V lost 4 bases and J lost 4, with 12 bases in between. This CDR3 contains 13 residues. CDR1 and CDR2 (germline): SGHRS, YFSETQ. This chain's CDR3 is CASSLRYGYEQYF. The CDR3 nucleotides are TGCGCCAGCAGCCTTCGGTATGGGTACGAGCAGTACTTC.

J is TRBJ1-4 and V is TRBV5-1; D remains ambiguous. This CDR3 is built from 16 residues. The V and J ends lost 4 bases and 7 bases respectively, with 20 bases between them. The germline CDR1 and CDR2 sequences are SGHRS and YFSETQ. For the CDR3, the DNA is TGCGCCAGCAGCCTGAACGGCCCGGGGAAAGGTGAAAAACTGTTTTTT. Amino acids: CASSLNGPGKGEKLFF. The full variable domain, its missing parts supplied by reference TRBV5-1 and TRBJ1-4, is KAGVTQTPRYLIKTRGQQVTLSCSPISGHRSVSWYQQTPGQGLQFLFEYFSETQRNKGNFPGRFSGRQFSNSRSEMNVSTLELGDSALYLCASSLNGPGKGEKLFFGSGTQLSVL.

The genes are TRBV5-4 and TRBJ2-7; D is unresolved. CDR3 length equals 13 residues. V dropped 0 bases and J dropped 3 bases, with 7 bases sitting between them. CDR1 SGHNT and CDR2 YYREEE come from the germline V gene (reference sequence). The CDR3 coding sequence is TGTGCCAGCAGCTTGGACAGAATCTACGAGCAGTACTTC. Residues: CASSLDRIYEQYF. Full variable domain (missing parts from reference TRBV5-4 and TRBJ2-7): ETGVTQSPTHLIKTRGQQVTLRCSSQSGHNTVSWYQQALGQGPQFIFQYYREEENGRGNFPPRFSGLQFPNYSSELNVNALELDDSALYLCASSLDRIYEQYFGPGTRLTVT.

This chain joins TRBV10-1 and TRBJ1-6; D is unresolved. The length of the CDR3 is 18 residues. V was shortened by 6 bases and J by 0 bases, with 18 bases between the two germline ends. Germline assignment: CDR1 WNHNN and CDR2 SYGVQD (reference sequence). CDR3 DNA: TGCGCCAGCAGACCTGACCTTAAAAAAAGCTCCTATAATTCACCCCTCCACTTT. Amino acid sequence: CASRPDLKKSSYNSPLHF.

This chain connects TRBV5-1 to TRBJ1-6; no clear D gene. Germline loops: CDR1 SGHRS, CDR2 YFSETQ. With 5 bases removed from V and 2 bases from J, the gap between germline ends came to 11 bases. CDR3 size: 15 residues. CDR3 sequence reads: CASRREFTYNSPLHF. For the CDR3, the DNA is TGCGCCAGCAGAAGGGAATTCACCTATAATTCACCCCTCCACTTT.

This clone has just a few counts. The V call is TRBV4-2, the J call TRBJ2-7, with 7 bases lining up with TRBD1. With 0 bases clipped from V and 3 bases from J, the junction kept 5 bases outside the gene matches. The germline V gene encodes CDR1 LGHNA and CDR2 YNFKEQ. The CDR3 covers 15 residues. This CDR3 reads CASSQEKDRFYEQYF. In nucleotides, the CDR3 is TGTGCCAGCAGCCAAGAGAAGGACAGGTTCTACGAGCAGTACTTC.

V usage is TRBV6-5 and J usage is TRBJ2-1, with 8 positions matching TRBD2. The CDR3 covers 14 residues. Trimming removed 5 bases from V and 8 bases from J; junction bases left unmatched: 8. Per the germline V gene, CDR1 is MNHEY and CDR2 is SVGAGI. CDR3 loop: CASSPPPGGDEQFF. For the CDR3, the DNA is TGTGCCAGCAGTCCGCCCCCGGGGGGGGATGAGCAGTTCTTC.

The chain is built from TRBV9 and TRBJ1-2; D might be TRBD1 (6 bases). Germline CDR1 is SGDLS and CDR2 is YYNGEE. CDR3 length equals 15 residues. Deletions cut 0 bases from V and 7 bases from J, with 16 bases between. DNA for the CDR3: TGTGCCAGCAGCGTAGAAGGTGGGGGGGCTGGTGGCTACACCTTC. Residues: CASSVEGGGAGGYTF.

The chain couples TRBV4-2 to TRBJ2-3; 11 bases fit TRBD2. This CDR3 is 16 amino acids long. The V and J ends lost 3 bases and 4 bases, in that order; junction bases with no gene match: 6. Looked up from germline, CDR1 is LGHNA and CDR2 is YNFKEQ. CDR3 protein: CASSHVSGGASDTQYF. In DNA form, the CDR3 reads TGTGCCAGCAGCCATGTTAGCGGGGGGGCGTCAGATACGCAGTATTTT.

The chain couples TRBV14 to TRBJ1-6, with D uncertain. This CDR3 has 15 amino acids. Germline CDR1 and CDR2: SGHDN and FVKESK. Trimming removed 4 bases from V and 9 bases from J, with 16 bases in between. The CDR3 sequence: CASSRTTFGSSPLHF. The CDR3 region has the DNA TGTGCCAGCAGCCGGACGACCTTTGGAAGTTCACCCCTCCACTTT.

The rearrangement joins TRBV24-1 to TRBJ1-1, with TRBD1 matching over 7 bases. This CDR3 has 16 amino acids. After removal of 2 bases from V and 4 bases from J, the junction contained 9 bases not matched to a gene. The germline V gene encodes CDR1 KGHDR and CDR2 SFDVKD. CDR3 in amino acids: CATSDSRTGGATEAFF. In nucleotides, the CDR3 is TGTGCCACCAGTGATTCAAGGACAGGCGGGGCCACTGAAGCTTTCTTT.

The chain uses TRBV19 and TRBJ2-1; D ambiguous. This CDR3 has 13 amino acids. Trimming cost V 6 bases and J 7 bases, with 13 bases left between them. Germline CDR1 is LNHDA and CDR2 is SQIVND (reference sequence). The DNA for the CDR3 is TGTGCCAGTAGGATTGAAGCAGGTAATGAGCAGTTCTTC. Protein product: CASRIEAGNEQFF.

The chain employs TRBV5-1 and TRBJ1-3; no definite D call. The CDR3 spans 14 residues. Germline loops: CDR1 SGHRS, CDR2 YFSETQ. V lost 0 bases, J lost 1 base, and 5 bases lay in between. CDR3 protein: CASSLGVSGNTIYF. Written as DNA, the CDR3 is TGCGCCAGCAGCTTGGGAGTATCTGGAAACACCATATATTTT.

Of note for this clone: An end of the junction differs from the germline gene, which may be a read error. The chain has TRBV9 and TRBJ1-2; 10 positions match TRBD1. The CDR3 totals 18 residues. Per germline, CDR1 SGDLS and CDR2 YYNGEE. Here the CDR3 reads CASSVATPGTGENYGYTF. CDR3 DNA: TGTGCCAGCAGCGTAGCTACCCCAGGGACAGGGGAAAACTACGGCTACACCTTC. Together with reference TRBV9 and TRBJ1-2, the CDR3 gives the full variable domain: DSGVTQTPKHLITATGQRVTLRCSPRSGDLSVYWYQQSLDQGLQFLIQYYNGEERAKGNILERFSAQQFPDLHSELNLSSLELGDSALYFCASSVATPGTGENYGYTFGSGTRLTVV.

CDR3 bases: TGTGCCAGCAGCTCCTCCCCCGGGGACTTCTATGGCTACACCTTC. It translates to CASSSSPGDFYGYTF. The chain combines TRBV5-8 with TRBJ1-2, with D possibly TRBD1 on 5 matching bases. This CDR3 region has 15 residues. V was trimmed by 3 bases and J by 4 bases, leaving 16 bases between them. Germline V gene data show CDR1 as SGHTS and CDR2 as YDEGEE.